This T cell receptor beta chain appears in the sequencing data of a study of control samples from healthy donors and cancer patients. There are 18 residues in the CDR3. V lost 0 bases and J lost 4; bases outside the gene matches: 9. Germline CDR1 is LGHDT and CDR2 is YNNKEL (reference sequence). Assay used: immunoSEQ multiplex PCR; TCRdb lists only in-frame clones, some missing. In the table there are 90,000 to 110,000 clones, about 89% of which are singletons. This chain connects TRBV3-1 (or the pseudogene TRBV3-2) to TRBJ2-1, with 10 nucleotides matching TRBD2. The clonotype was recovered from a woman in her forties or fifties in good health. Sequencing was carried out using blood. In nucleotides, the CDR3 is TGTGCCAGCAGCCAAGATAGGCTACTAGCGGGAACATACAATGAGCAGTTCTTC. Its translation is CASSQDRLLAGTYNEQFF.